This T cell receptor beta chain was identified during a study of beta chain features in type 1 diabetes. The study, taken as a whole, reports: Patients with type 1 diabetes carried fewer insertions and had more deletions at their VDJ junctions.

The CDR3 runs to 17 residues. Germline V CDR1 and CDR2: LGHNA, YNFKEQ. Germline trimming cut 1 base from V and 3 bases from J; bases unmatched to any gene: 7. What was sequenced were expressed TCRB transcripts, since all of the isolated RNA had been reverse transcribed. Method: immunoSEQ multiplex PCR; TCRdb's copy keeps in-frame clones and lacks some. Of a few hundred thousand clones listed, about 16% are singletons. Every donor provided one heparinised blood draw, which averaged about 120 mL. Researchers reported sorting CD4+ naive, central memory, regulatory and stem cell-like memory cells via CD45RO/CCR7/CD25/CD127/CD95/CD27. A few counts support this clone. Its target is not known.

Sequenced input: naive CD4+ T cells from blood. V gene TRBV4-2 combines with J gene TRBJ2-3; 10 bases map to TRBD2. This clonotype was sampled from a woman younger than 30 in good health. The CDR3 nucleotides read TGTGCCAGCAGCCAAGGAGTAGCGGGAGGAGGAACAGATACGCAGTATTTT. Translation: CASSQGVAGGGTDTQYF.